The clone carrying this T cell receptor (beta chain) came up a few times. Its antigen remains unknown. Constant-segment primers were used for 5'RACE, and the resulting TCR alpha and TCR beta cDNA libraries carried sample barcodes and UMIs. A single record per CDR3 protein comes from TCRdb applying MiXCR to the 5' RACE reads. The sample comprises fewer than 110,000 distinct CDR3 sequences, around 15% of which are singletons, and about 39% rests with the top ten. The data belong to a study of T-cell memory formation after mild COVID-19. General observations from the study: Mainly CM and EM harbored the contracting CD4+ clones; mainly EMRA harbored the CD8+ ones.

Germline loops: CDR1 KGHDR, CDR2 SFDVKD. The CDR3 is made up of 14 amino acids. V gave up 5 bases and J gave up 7 bases, with 14 bases separating them. This receptor was identified in a man aged 18-30 years who had mild COVID-19 (a few samples of this study predate the infection). Cell type and time point are not known. Sequencing input: PBMCs or a T cell subset sorted from them (not recorded which). V usage is TRBV24-1 and J usage is TRBJ2-1; TRBD1 or TRBD2 may be the D gene (6 bases each). CDR3 nucleotides: TGTGCCACCAGTGCGGGGGCCTCGGGAAATGAGCAGTTCTTC. Encoded protein: CATSAGASGNEQFF.